Listed here is a single T cell receptor (beta chain). As handled by the study authors: Amplification with reference gene primers provided the estimates of nucleated cell counts. The repertoire was sequenced with immunoSEQ multiplex PCR; TCRdb's copy has only in-frame clones and lacks some. The DNA was the basis for D and trimming; V, J and clone size are from that table. The sample carries tens of thousands of clones, 80% to 90% recorded once. The entry originates in a study of blood T cell repertoires in COVID-19. The V segment lost 0 bases and the J segment 0 bases; nucleotides outside the gene matches: 13. CDR1 SGDLS and CDR2 YYNGEE come from the germline V gene. The CDR3 is made up of 20 amino acids.

The origin of this receptor is a man aged 45-60 years with acute or convalescent COVID-19. Specimen: peripheral blood. V gene TRBV9 combines with J gene TRBJ2-1; TRBD1 matches 9 bases. Here the CDR3 DNA reads TGTGCCAGCAGCGTAGCTCAAGGACAGGGGCTGCTCAGCTCCTACAATGAGCAGTTCTTC. It codes for CASSVAQGQGLLSSYNEQFF.